The clone carrying this T cell receptor beta chain appeared a few times. Its cognate antigen is unknown. Trimming took off 3 bases at V and 5 bases at J, with 16 bases between the two ends. The CDR3 runs 16 residues. Germline loops: CDR1 ENHRY, CDR2 SYGVKD. One entry per CDR3 protein results from TCRdb running MiXCR on the 5' RACE reads. The sample lists approximately 450,000 distinct CDR3 sequences, over 15% occurring once. The sample belongs to a study of T-cell memory formation after mild COVID-19. Study conclusions and caveats: CD4+ contracting clones were found mainly in CM and EM, and CD8+ ones in EMRA. Clones from the second wave (peaking day 37) had unconfirmed SARS-CoV-2 specificity.

This chain joins TRBV10-3 and TRBJ1-4; weak D call: TRBD1 (5 bases). Sample: PBMCs or a T cell subset sorted from them (not recorded which). The clonotype comes from an adult woman who had mild COVID-19 (a few samples of this study predate the infection). Cell type and time point are not known. The CDR3 DNA reads TGTGCCATCAGTGAACACACCCCGGGGGAAAATGAAAAACTGTTTTTT. This gives the protein CAISEHTPGENEKLFF.